Following are 27 T cell receptor beta chains from one sample sequenced in a study of blood T cells in healthy people across ages. Sample-barcoded 5' priming and a J-beta primer mix drove a second PCR of about 6 to 12 cycles. TCRdb passed the 5' RACE reads through MiXCR, listing each CDR3 protein once. This table has about 680,000 distinct CDR3 sequences, about half appearing once. Sequencing was done on a sample of blood. These receptors were collected from a woman aged 55-69 years in good health.

The chain carries TRBV7-2 and TRBJ2-5; D is ambiguous. V lost 1 base and J lost 11, with 17 bases in between. This CDR3 region has 14 residues. Looked up from germline, CDR1 is SGHTA and CDR2 is FQGNSA. The CDR3 DNA follows: TGTGCCAGCAGCTTAGAATTCCGATACAATGAGCAGTACTTC. Its translation is CASSLEFRYNEQYF.

The rearrangement links TRBV20-1 to TRBJ2-2; the D gene is possibly TRBD1 (6 bases). The ends were cut back, 8 bases at V and 0 bases at J, with 10 bases in the middle. Per the germline V gene, CDR1 is DFQATT and CDR2 is SNEGSKA (reference sequence). The CDR3 totals 13 residues. This CDR3 reads CSPRQANTGELFF. DNA for the CDR3: TGCAGTCCACGACAGGCGAACACCGGGGAGCTGTTTTTT.

The chain recombines TRBV7-2 with TRBJ1-6; D is ambiguous. The germline gives CDR1 SGHTA, CDR2 FQGNSA. The CDR3 contains 15 residues. V dropped 1 base and J dropped 5 bases, with 9 bases sitting between them. The CDR3 sequence: CASSLVSGDNSPLHF. CDR3 DNA: TGTGCCAGCAGCTTAGTCTCTGGGGATAATTCACCCCTCCACTTT.

The J gene is TRBJ1-1, the V gene TRBV6-6; 9 nucleotides agree with TRBD1. Germline loops: CDR1 MNHNY, CDR2 SVGAGI (reference sequence). Trimming cost V 5 bases and J 5 bases; bases outside gene matches: 6. The CDR3 extends over 14 amino acids. CDR3 coding DNA: TGTGCCAGCAGTAAAGGACAGGGGAGAACTGAAGCTTTCTTT. Translating it yields CASSKGQGRTEAFF.

The chain combines TRBV20-1 with TRBJ2-5, with TRBD2 matching 12 bases. This CDR3 has 17 amino acids. The germline CDR1 and CDR2 sequences are DFQATT and SNEGSKA (reference sequence). Trimming removed 6 bases from V and 4 bases from J; junction bases left unmatched: 15. CDR3 protein: CSAPPATSGGERETQYF. The CDR3, as DNA: TGCAGTGCCCCCCCCGCGACTAGCGGGGGAGAGAGAGAGACCCAGTACTTC.

This clonotype was seen a few times. This chain joins TRBV7-2 and TRBJ2-7; 10 nucleotides agree with TRBD2. The germline V gene has CDR1 SGHTA and CDR2 FQGNSA. This CDR3 contains 15 residues. The junction had 6 bases not matched to a gene; V was cut back by 5 bases and J by 2 bases. The CDR3 sequence is CASSRSGGGTYEQYF. The CDR3 DNA follows: TGTGCCAGCAGCCGAAGCGGGGGGGGGACCTACGAGCAGTACTTC.

This clonotype was seen at least ten times. The chain is built from TRBV20-1 and TRBJ2-7; D is possibly TRBD2 (6 bases). Trimming pared 6 bases from V and 4 bases from J, leaving 22 bases between. The CDR3 spans 15 residues. Germline V gene data show CDR1 as DFQATT and CDR2 as SNEGSKA (reference sequence). CDR3 protein: CSAQRGELLTYEQYF. The DNA for the CDR3 is TGCAGTGCGCAGCGCGGGGAACTCCTCACTTACGAGCAGTACTTC.

Ten or more counts support this clonotype. The V call is TRBV5-1, the J call TRBJ2-5; 7 nucleotides align to TRBD1. Germline assignment: CDR1 SGHRS and CDR2 YFSETQ. CDR3 length equals 15 residues. V gave up 1 base and J gave up 0 bases; unmatched junction bases: 3. CDR3 region: CASSLSGQNQETQYF. The CDR3 nucleotides are TGCGCCAGCAGCTTGTCGGGACAGAACCAAGAGACCCAGTACTTC.

This clonotype came up once. The chain has TRBV7-2 and TRBJ2-7, with 7 bases identical to TRBD1. With 7 bases clipped from V and 3 bases from J, the junction kept 6 bases outside the gene matches. This CDR3 comprises 13 residues. Per germline, CDR1 SGHTA and CDR2 FQGNSA. This CDR3 reads CTSMPGGHYEQYF. In DNA form, the CDR3 reads TGTACCAGCATGCCAGGGGGTCACTACGAGCAGTACTTC.

The gene calls are TRBV18 and TRBJ2-3; 8 bases align to TRBD1. Trimming took 4 bases from V and 4 from J; bases not matched to a gene: 4. The CDR3 is made up of 14 amino acids. The germline CDR1 and CDR2 sequences are KGHSH and LQKENI. The CDR3 is CASSHRGSADTQYF. For the CDR3, the DNA is TGTGCCAGCTCACACAGGGGGTCTGCAGATACGCAGTATTTT.

The chain combines TRBV11-2 with TRBJ1-2, with D perhaps matching TRBD1 (6 bases). The germline V gene encodes CDR1 SGHAT and CDR2 FQNNGV. V was shortened by 5 bases and J by 11 bases, with 15 bases between the two germline ends. The CDR3 has 12 amino acids. The CDR3 is CASSPDRLRYTF. In nucleotides, the CDR3 is TGTGCCAGCAGCCCGGACAGACTGCGGTACACCTTC. Looking up the rest from reference TRBV11-2 and TRBJ1-2 gives the full variable domain: EAGVAQSPRYKIIEKRQSVAFWCNPISGHATLYWYQQILGQGPKLLIQFQNNGVVDDSQLPKDRFSAERLKGVDSTLKIQPAKLEDSAVYLCASSPDRLRYTFGSGTRLTVV.

The chain carries TRBV28 and TRBJ2-1; D is unresolved. The CDR3 is made up of 12 amino acids. V was trimmed by 7 bases and J by 6 bases, leaving 10 bases between them. Looked up from germline, CDR1 is MDHEN and CDR2 is SYDVKM. In DNA form, the CDR3 reads TGTGCCAGCAATTTTGGGGTCAATGAGCAGTTCTTC. Residues: CASNFGVNEQFF.

This clonotype was seen ten or more times. CDR3 sequence (DNA): TGTGCCAGCAGCTTAGACGAGCAGTACTTC. It is translated as CASSLDEQYF. This chain uses TRBV11-2 with TRBJ2-7; D is unresolved. V dropped 0 bases and J dropped 6 bases, with 0 bases sitting between them. The CDR3 spans 10 residues. Germline lookup yields CDR1 SGHAT and CDR2 FQNNGV.

This clonotype was picked up a small number of times. This chain uses TRBV20-1 with TRBJ2-4; 10 bases agree with TRBD1. Germline V gives CDR1 DFQATT, CDR2 SNEGSKA (reference sequence). Unmatched junction bases numbered 1, after V lost 0 bases and J lost 8 bases. This CDR3 has 13 residues. The CDR3 sequence is CSARDGTGDIQYF. DNA of the CDR3: TGCAGTGCTAGAGACGGGACAGGGGACATTCAGTACTTC.

This CDR3 reads CASSLGLAGGSGTQFF. DNA for the CDR3: TGTGCCAGCAGCTTAGGACTAGCGGGAGGGTCCGGCACGCAGTTCTTC. V and J are TRBV7-6 and TRBJ2-1, with 14 bases identical to TRBD2. From germline, CDR1 is SGHVS and CDR2 FNYEAQ. The V and J ends lost 1 base and 12 bases, in that order; junction bases with no gene match: 8. The CDR3 extends over 16 amino acids.

This chain uses TRBV20-1 with TRBJ2-1; 9 nucleotides line up with TRBD1. CDR3 length: 15 residues. V was clipped by 4 bases and J by 0 bases; unmatched bases: 4. The germline V gene has CDR1 DFQATT and CDR2 SNEGSKA (reference sequence). The CDR3 reads CSATRDRVSYNEQFF. CDR3 sequence (DNA): TGCAGTGCTACACGGGACAGGGTCTCCTACAATGAGCAGTTCTTC.

This chain links TRBV5-1 with TRBJ2-5, with a tentative D call TRBD1 (6 bases). V was cut by 0 bases and J by 11 bases, with 20 bases left in between. Germline V gene data show CDR1 as SGHRS and CDR2 as YFSETQ. CDR3 length: 15 residues. This CDR3 is CASSLVQGLGDEQYF. The CDR3 DNA reads as TGCGCCAGCAGCTTGGTACAGGGCCTGGGGGATGAGCAGTACTTC.

This clonotype was seen repeatedly, ten times or more. The chain recombines TRBV12-3 or TRBV12-4 with TRBJ2-3; D uncertain. Trimming cost V 6 bases and J 7 bases, with 11 bases left between them. The CDR3 covers 12 residues. The CDR3 region is CASSSSSYTQYF. The CDR3, as DNA: TGTGCCAGCAGCTCTAGTTCGTATACGCAGTATTTT.

The chain combines TRBV6-5 with TRBJ2-2; TRBD2 is a possible D gene (5 bases). Deletions cut 0 bases from V and 1 base from J, with 6 bases between. Germline CDR1 MNHEY, CDR2 SVGAGI. The CDR3 runs 15 residues. The CDR3 coding sequence is TGTGCCAGCAGTTACTCGAGCGGGAACACCGGGGAGCTGTTTTTT. Its protein is CASSYSSGNTGELFF.

This clonotype has a single count. This clone may be a read error of a much larger clone one base away. The chain couples TRBV29-1 to TRBJ2-7; possibly TRBD1 or TRBD2 for D (5 bases each). V lost 4 bases and J lost 12, with 19 bases in between. CDR3 length: 12 amino acids. CDR1 SQVTM and CDR2 ANQGSEA come from the germline V gene. CDR3 in amino acids: CSVAKWGSGRYF. CDR3 coding DNA: TGCAGCGTTGCTAAATGGGGCTCGGGGCGGTACTTC.

The V gene is TRBV5-1, the J gene TRBJ1-1; D ambiguous. The CDR3 length is 17 residues. V was pared by 3 bases and J by 3 bases, with 21 bases between. Per germline, CDR1 SGHRS and CDR2 YFSETQ. The DNA for the CDR3 is TGCGCCAGCAGCTCCCAACTAACTGAGCTCCGGGACACTGAAGCTTTCTTT. Protein sequence: CASSSQLTELRDTEAFF.

The gene calls are TRBV20-1 and TRBJ2-1, with 7 bases that match TRBD2. Germline assignment: CDR1 DFQATT and CDR2 SNEGSKA (reference sequence). This CDR3 is 15 amino acids long. The junction had 13 bases not matched to a gene; V was cut back by 6 bases and J by 5 bases. CDR3 in amino acids: CSASSLAVPHNEQFF. The CDR3 DNA is TGCAGTGCCTCCTCCCTAGCGGTCCCACACAATGAGCAGTTCTTC.

This clonotype has just a few counts. The chain links TRBV9 to TRBJ2-1; TRBD2 aligns across 8 bases. Germline CDR1 SGDLS, CDR2 YYNGEE. CDR3 length: 16 residues. Trimming took 4 bases from V and 9 from J; bases not matched to a gene: 15. The CDR3 loop reads CASSRRTSGSGSEQFF. DNA for the CDR3: TGTGCCAGCAGCCGACGTACCAGCGGGAGTGGAAGTGAGCAGTTCTTC.

V and J are TRBV6-2 or TRBV6-3 and TRBJ2-5; no reliable D call. Germline CDR1 reads MNHEY; CDR2 reads SVGEGT. The CDR3 totals 14 residues. V was pared by 4 bases and J by 3 bases, with 12 bases between. CDR3 in DNA: TGTGCCAGCAGTTCAGACATTCGGGAAGAGACCCAGTACTTC. Translated: CASSSDIREETQYF.

The chain recombines TRBV3-1 with TRBJ2-3, with 7 bases lining up with TRBD2. CDR3 length equals 15 residues. The germline CDR1 and CDR2 sequences are LGHDT and YNNKEL (reference sequence). V shed 8 bases and J 0 bases; nucleotides not matched to a gene: 8. The DNA of the CDR3 is TGTGCCAGCTCCAGACTAGCAGATAGCACAGATACGCAGTATTTT. This gives the protein CASSRLADSTDTQYF.

The V and J genes are TRBV28 and TRBJ1-5; tentative D call: TRBD1 (6 bases). Trimming shortened V by 7 bases and J by 4 bases, and 17 bases separated the two germline ends. CDR3 length equals 15 residues. The V gene's germline CDR1 is MDHEN and CDR2 SYDVKM. The CDR3 here is CASKGDGGLNQPQHF. For the CDR3, the DNA is TGTGCCAGCAAGGGGGACGGCGGATTAAATCAGCCCCAGCATTTT.

This clonotype has only a few counts. The V gene is TRBV20-1, the J gene TRBJ2-1; 9 positions match TRBD2. The CDR3 contains 14 residues. Germline V gene sequence: CDR1 DFQATT, CDR2 SNEGSKA (reference sequence). The V gene end was trimmed by 5 bases and the J gene end by 3 bases; junction bases not matched to a gene: 5. CDR3: CSASSAGGYNEQFF. CDR3 coding DNA: TGCAGTGCTTCATCAGCGGGGGGCTACAATGAGCAGTTCTTC.